This entry concerns a single T cell receptor (beta chain). The V and J ends lost 3 bases and 7 bases, in that order; junction bases with no gene match: 6. The CDR3 contains 14 residues. Germline CDR1 is SGHNT and CDR2 is YYREEE (reference sequence). This specimen belongs to a study of OX40 agonist ivuxolimab in advanced cancers. Sequenced by immunoSEQ multiplex PCR; TCRdb stores in-frame clones only, minus some. The top ten clones hold 2% to 2.5% of a sample with 70,000 or so clones, 88% of them seen once. The chain combines TRBV5-4 with TRBJ1-2; 10 nucleotides agree with TRBD1. The clonotype was recovered from an adult with an advanced solid tumor such as melanoma, head and neck, liver or kidney cancer. Sequencing was performed on CD4+ or CD8+ T cells sorted from blood, taken in a trial of the OX40 agonist ivuxolimab. CDR3 DNA sequence: TGTGCCAGCAGCTCGGCCCGACAGGGGGCTGGCTACACCTTC. It specifies CASSSARQGAGYTF.